This paragraph reports one TCR beta chain. This clone was picked up one time. Its antigen has not been determined. One base away there is no much larger clone; base qualities are not given. TCRbeta CDR3 regions were amplified from genomic DNA by means of the immunoSEQ Assay, a bias-controlled multiplex PCR. Per the authors' processing: The number of nucleated cells in each sample was estimated from the amplification of reference gene primers within the assay. To quantify the absolute abundance of each unique TCRbeta CDR3 rearrangement, sequence reads were collapsed and filtered. For each sample, productive Simpson clonality was calculated as the square root of Simpson's diversity index over productive rearrangements. TCRdb provides this immuneACCESS table in a form limited to in-frame rearrangements. Some clones are lacking; in checked studies, under half of them reflect an unresolved V gene, and why the rest are absent is not known. V, J and clone size are taken as reported in that table, and D and trimming were inferred from the DNA itself. This sample holds hundreds of thousands of clones; 89% were observed only once. Together, the top ten hold around 1.2% of the sample.

Collaborating institutions collected whole blood in K2EDTA tubes following their own protocols. Collaborator samples were shipped for TCRbeta analysis as frozen whole blood, isolated PBMCs, or DNA extracted from either sample type. The data derive from a study of blood T cell repertoires in COVID-19 (dated by TCRdb to the early 2020s). Study-wide context: Samples covering the acute and convalescent phases of COVID-19 were provided by collaborators in the United States, Italy and Spain. HLA class I and class II types, where available, came from metadata supplied by the sample provider rather than from assay-based typing. The samples were drawn from two sources: the first 160 participants of the ongoing ImmuneRACE study, and 1,254 subjects contributed by 6 global collaborators. The dataset comprised deeply sampled blood TCRbeta repertoires from subjects exposed to, actively infected with, or recovered from COVID-19. Nearly every sample came with metadata listing a de-identified subject ID, COVID-19 status, age in years and sex. A freely available public database, intended as a resource for researchers studying the immune response to SARS-CoV-2, is where the repertoires were released. The prospective study material was composed of cDNA or gDNA derived from T cells, B-cell-depleted T cells, or PBMCs.

The investigation overall reported the following: The amount of clinical and demographic metadata varied by source and participant and was provided uncurated.

From the cysteine through the phenylalanine, the CDR3 covers 17 amino acids. Only the CDR3 DNA is retained, 51 bases long and in frame from the first base. Between the V and J ends, shortened by 3 bases and 7 bases respectively, the junction contains 21 bases. CDR1 and CDR2 (SGHAT, FQNNGV) derive from the germline V gene. This chain joins TRBV11-2 to TRBJ1-4; the D region possibly corresponds to TRBD1 (6 bases align). The source is a man aged 35 to 55 with acute or convalescent COVID-19. Sequenced: peripheral blood. The encoded CDR3 is CASSFRGGGLVGEKLFF. The DNA sequence is TGTGCCAGCAGCTTCAGGGGCGGGGGTCTGGTTGGTGAAAAACTGTTTTTT.